These 31 T cell receptor beta chains were sequenced from one sample in a study of T cell changes during pregnancy in multiple sclerosis (dated by TCRdb to the late 2010s). Library preparation used the immunoSEQ multiplex PCR assay. TCRdb carries this immuneACCESS record with in-frame sequences only. Its versions omit some clonotypes, under half of them owing to an unresolved V gene in the studies checked, with the rest unexplained. Present in this sample are about 40,000 clones, around 90% of which were seen just once. The ten largest account for roughly 0.69% of the sample. The specimen was CD4+ T cells from peripheral blood mononuclear cells, collected before pregnancy. All receptors derive from a female donor with multiple sclerosis, enrolled in a pregnancy study.

The chain joins TRBV25-1 to TRBJ2-3; D not resolved. CDR3 length: 13 amino acids. V lost 4 bases, J lost 2 bases, and 7 bases lay in between. Looked up from germline, CDR1 is MGHDK and CDR2 is SYGVNS. The CDR3 sequence is CASSGEPTDTQYF. The CDR3 DNA is TGTGCCAGCAGTGGAGAACCCACAGATACGCAGTATTTT.

The table lists this clone with a few counts. This chain links TRBV10-3 with TRBJ1-2; maybe TRBD1 (6 bases). This CDR3 is built from 15 residues. The V gene lost 1 base and the J gene lost 0 bases, with 9 bases spanning the gap. CDR1 is ENHRY, CDR2 SYGVKD, per germline. The CDR3 nucleotides are TGTGCCATCAGTGAGTTGACAGGACCTAACTATGGCTACACCTTC. Translated, it gives CAISELTGPNYGYTF.

The rearrangement joins TRBV6-5 to TRBJ2-7, with 10 bases that match TRBD1. V lost 0 bases, J lost 2 bases, and 1 base stayed unmatched. The CDR3 loop spans 15 amino acids. CDR1 and CDR2 from the germline V gene are MNHEY and SVGAGI. The CDR3 reads CASSYSGQGTYEQYF. CDR3 coding DNA: TGTGCCAGCAGTTACTCGGGACAGGGGACCTACGAGCAGTACTTC.

The chain is built from TRBV10-3 and TRBJ2-1, with 7 bases that match TRBD1. V dropped 5 bases and J dropped 7; count of bases not matched to a gene: 5. The CDR3 loop spans 13 amino acids. The germline gives CDR1 ENHRY, CDR2 SYGVKD. The DNA for the CDR3 is TGTGCCATCAGTCCACAGGGGTGGAATGAGCAGTTCTTC. This encodes CAISPQGWNEQFF.

The chain combines TRBV18 with TRBJ1-1, with 9 bases aligning to TRBD1. V was clipped by 2 bases and J by 4 bases; unmatched bases: 8. This CDR3 has 16 amino acids. Germline V gene sequence: CDR1 KGHSH, CDR2 LQKENI. The CDR3 sequence: CASSPRTDRGPTEAFF. As DNA, the CDR3 is TGTGCCAGCTCACCAAGGACGGACAGGGGCCCCACTGAAGCTTTCTTT.

V is TRBV4-3 and J is TRBJ2-5, with D tentatively TRBD2 (6 bases). Trimming removed 0 bases at V and 5 bases at J, with 10 bases between. The CDR3 sequence is 14 residues long. Germline-derived CDR1 and CDR2 are LGHNA and YSLEER. The CDR3 DNA sequence: TGCGCCAGCAGCCAAGATGCGGGGTTGGAGACCCAGTACTTC. Translation gives CASSQDAGLETQYF.

The chain combines TRBV2 with TRBJ1-5; TRBD1 agrees at 11 bases. CDR1 is SNHLY, CDR2 FYNNEI, per germline. V lost 4 bases to trimming and J lost 5 bases; unmatched junction nucleotides: 7. The CDR3 loop spans 16 amino acids. The CDR3 sequence: CASSADRGRPHQPQHF. The CDR3 region has the DNA TGTGCCAGCAGTGCGGACAGGGGGCGACCTCATCAGCCCCAGCATTTT.

The rearrangement links TRBV7-8 to TRBJ2-3; TRBD2 is a possible D gene (5 bases). V was trimmed by 0 bases and J by 5 bases, leaving 21 bases between them. Germline CDR1 SGHVS, CDR2 FQNEAQ. This CDR3 spans 18 amino acids. Here the CDR3 DNA reads TGTGCCAGCAGCTTAGCTCCGATACTAGTTGCGCGCGTAGATACGCAGTATTTT. Residues: CASSLAPILVARVDTQYF.

This clone appeared a single time. V is TRBV18 and J is TRBJ1-4; 7 bases align to TRBD1. CDR3 length equals 13 residues. Germline V gene data show CDR1 as KGHSH and CDR2 as LQKENI. With 3 bases clipped from V and 8 bases from J, the junction kept 3 bases outside the gene matches. CDR3 sequence reads: CASSPGTAEKLFF. CDR3 DNA: TGTGCCAGCTCACCGGGGACAGCCGAAAAACTGTTTTTT.

The gene calls are TRBV6-5 and TRBJ2-7; D is perhaps TRBD1 (6 bases). CDR3 length: 15 residues. V lost 2 bases, J lost 7 bases, and 18 bases lay in between. In germline, CDR1 is MNHEY, CDR2 SVGAGI. The CDR3 loop reads CASSYPGTRLSEQYF. The CDR3 DNA is TGTGCCAGCAGTTACCCCGGGACACGGTTATCAGAGCAGTACTTC.

The chain joins TRBV25-1 to TRBJ1-1; D unclear. CDR1 is MGHDK, CDR2 SYGVNS, per germline. The CDR3 contains 11 residues. V gave up 4 bases and J gave up 7 bases, with 7 bases separating them. The CDR3 DNA reads TGTGCCAGCAGTGTTAGGAGTGAAGCTTTCTTT. Translated, it gives CASSVRSEAFF.

The chain uses TRBV6-5 and TRBJ1-1; D call uncertain. Trimming left V 0 bases short and J 6 bases short, with 11 bases between. The length of the CDR3 is 14 residues. The germline V gene has CDR1 MNHEY and CDR2 SVGAGI. The CDR3 protein is CASSYSRETAEAFF. DNA of the CDR3: TGTGCCAGCAGTTACTCTCGGGAAACGGCTGAAGCTTTCTTT.

CDR3 nucleotide sequence: TGTGCGCAAGGACAGGGGGCGGAGGAGCAGTACTTC. Translating gives CAQGQGAEEQYF. J is TRBJ2-7 and V is TRBV2, with 11 bases fitting TRBD1. This CDR3 is 12 amino acids long. Looked up from germline, CDR1 is SNHLY and CDR2 is FYNNEI. Together with reference TRBV2 and TRBJ2-7, the CDR3 gives the full variable domain: EPEVTQTPSHQVTQMGQEVILRCVPISNHLYFYWYRQILGQKVEFLVSFYNNEISEKSEIFDDQFSVERPDGSNFTLKIRSTKLEDSAMYFCAQGQGAEEQYFGPGTRLTVT.

The chain uses TRBV6-5 and TRBJ2-7, with D possibly being TRBD2 (6 bases). Germline V CDR1 and CDR2: MNHEY, SVGAGI. This CDR3 has 14 residues. V was clipped by 7 bases and J by 3 bases, with 16 bases between them. CDR3 loop: CASTSGGLDYEQYF. The CDR3 coding sequence is TGTGCCAGCACCTCCGGGGGATTGGACTACGAGCAGTACTTC.

V is TRBV5-1 and J is TRBJ1-2; no definite D call. V gave up 7 bases and J gave up 4 bases, with 14 bases separating them. CDR1 and CDR2 from the germline V gene are SGHRS and YFSETQ. The CDR3 contains 13 residues. The CDR3 protein is CASGWEDSYGYTF. In nucleotides, the CDR3 is TGCGCCAGCGGCTGGGAGGATAGCTATGGCTACACCTTC.

The chain couples TRBV30 to TRBJ1-1; D remains unclear. The ends were cut back, 0 bases at V and 3 bases at J, with 8 bases in the middle. The germline V gene encodes CDR1 GTSNPN and CDR2 SVGIG (reference sequence). The CDR3 is made up of 13 amino acids. DNA of the CDR3: TGTGCCTGGAGTGTACAGCCATACACTGAAGCTTTCTTT. Its translation is CAWSVQPYTEAFF.

J is TRBJ1-2 and V is TRBV27; TRBD1 agrees at 7 bases. There are 14 residues in the CDR3. Germline CDR1 and CDR2: MNHEY and SMNVEV (reference sequence). The V and J ends lost 2 bases and 7 bases, in that order; junction bases with no gene match: 7. The CDR3 protein is CASSLRTGSSGYTF. The CDR3 DNA reads TGTGCCAGCAGTTTACGGACAGGAAGTTCTGGCTACACCTTC.

V and J are TRBV27 and TRBJ1-2; 9 bases are a match to TRBD1. The CDR3 is made up of 15 amino acids. Trimming at V came to 4 bases and at J to 8 bases, leaving 11 bases not matched to a gene. Germline loops: CDR1 MNHEY, CDR2 SMNVEV (reference sequence). This CDR3 reads CASSSSGQGRRGYTF. In DNA form, the CDR3 reads TGTGCCAGCAGTTCCTCGGGACAGGGAAGGCGGGGCTACACCTTC.

The gene calls are TRBV11-1 and TRBJ2-5, with 11 bases lining up with TRBD2. The CDR3 is 18 residues long. The V gene's germline CDR1 is SGHAT and CDR2 FQDESV (reference sequence). V was clipped by 4 bases and J by 1 base; unmatched bases: 11. This CDR3 reads CASSSAPGTSGPQETQYF. As DNA, the CDR3 is TGTGCCAGCAGCTCGGCACCCGGGACTAGCGGTCCCCAAGAGACCCAGTACTTC.

This clone has only one observation. The chain employs TRBV5-6 and TRBJ1-6; 9 nucleotides align to TRBD1. V gave up 0 bases and J gave up 9 bases; unmatched junction bases: 7. The CDR3 has 16 residues. Germline V gene sequence: CDR1 SGHDT, CDR2 YYEEEE. CDR3 nucleotide sequence: TGTGCCAGCAGCTTGGTTTCGGGACAGGGTATTTCACCCCTCCACTTT. Residues: CASSLVSGQGISPLHF.

The chain joins TRBV7-2 to TRBJ2-1; the match to TRBD2 covers 11 bases. Germline loops: CDR1 SGHTA, CDR2 FQGNSA. V shed 2 bases and J 0 bases; nucleotides not matched to a gene: 6. The CDR3 extends over 18 amino acids. The CDR3 nucleotides are TGTGCCAGCAGCTTATATTTAGCGGGGGGGGGCTCCTACAATGAGCAGTTCTTC. As protein: CASSLYLAGGGSYNEQFF.

This chain links TRBV18 with TRBJ2-7; D is possibly TRBD1 (6 bases). CDR3 length equals 14 residues. The V end lost 3 bases, the J end lost 0 bases, and 9 bases lay between the germline ends. Germline loops: CDR1 KGHSH, CDR2 LQKENI. The CDR3 sequence: CASSPGAPSYEQYF. The CDR3 DNA reads TGTGCCAGCTCACCGGGGGCACCCTCCTACGAGCAGTACTTC.

This CDR3 reads CASSPGQGSYNEQFF. Here the CDR3 DNA reads TGTGCCAGCAGCCCTGGACAGGGTTCCTACAATGAGCAGTTCTTC. The chain is built from TRBV4-2 and TRBJ2-1, with TRBD1 matching 8 bases. After removal of 4 bases from V and 1 base from J, the junction contained 3 bases not matched to a gene. Germline CDR1 LGHNA, CDR2 YNFKEQ. This CDR3 has 15 amino acids.

For this clone: An end of the junction does not agree with germline; a read error may underlie this. The chain recombines TRBV7-7 with TRBJ1-6, with a weak D call TRBD1 (5 bases). This CDR3 spans 14 amino acids. Germline assignment: CDR1 SSHAT and CDR2 FNYEAQ (reference sequence). The CDR3 coding sequence is TGTGCTAGCAGCTTGGACCTCCGGGGGGGTCCCCTCCACTTT. Amino acids: CASSLDLRGGPLHF.

The genes are TRBV6-6 and TRBJ1-5, with TRBD1 matching over 11 bases. The V gene's germline CDR1 is MNHNY and CDR2 SVGAGI (reference sequence). The V segment lost 2 bases and the J segment 5 bases; nucleotides outside the gene matches: 5. This CDR3 is built from 16 residues. The DNA for the CDR3 is TGTGCCAGCAGTTACAGGACAGGGGGCTTTTATCAGCCCCAGCATTTT. This codes for CASSYRTGGFYQPQHF.

The V call is TRBV4-3, the J call TRBJ1-5, with a tentative D call TRBD1 (5 bases). Per germline, CDR1 LGHNA and CDR2 YSLEER. CDR3 length: 15 residues. Trimming pared 1 base from V and 4 bases from J, leaving 11 bases between. The DNA for the CDR3 is TGCGCCAGCAGCCAAGGAGTGGCAGGGAATCAGCCCCAGCATTTT. Residues: CASSQGVAGNQPQHF.

The V gene is TRBV29-1, the J gene TRBJ1-2; TRBD1 aligns across 9 bases. Germline loops: CDR1 SQVTM, CDR2 ANQGSEA. The junction had 4 bases not matched to a gene; V was cut back by 4 bases and J by 4 bases. This CDR3 has 13 amino acids. The CDR3 nucleotides read TGCAGCGTTGTAGGGACAGGGTCCTATGGCTACACCTTC. This sequence encodes CSVVGTGSYGYTF.

The genes are TRBV6-1 and TRBJ2-5; TRBD1 matches at 9 bases. The CDR3 is made up of 15 amino acids. V shed 0 bases, J shed 6 bases, and the junction held 5 bases outside the gene matches. Germline V gives CDR1 MNHNS, CDR2 SASEGT. CDR3 protein: CASSEAGTGRQTQYF. CDR3 bases: TGTGCCAGCAGTGAAGCGGGGACAGGGAGACAGACCCAGTACTTC.

This clone turned up a few times. The V call is TRBV7-9, the J call TRBJ1-6; 9 bases are a match to TRBD1. The CDR3 runs to 13 residues. The V gene end was trimmed by 0 bases and the J gene end by 17 bases; junction bases not matched to a gene: 5. Germline CDR1 and CDR2: SEHNR and FQNEAQ (reference sequence). The CDR3 DNA is TGTGCCAGCAGCTTAGCGGGGGGACAGGGATTCCACTTT. Translation: CASSLAGGQGFHF.

The rearrangement links TRBV19 to TRBJ1-1; TRBD1 aligns across 10 bases. The CDR3 runs to 17 residues. In germline, CDR1 is LNHDA, CDR2 SQIVND (reference sequence). J gave up 10 bases and V 6 bases, and 20 bases lay outside the gene matches. In nucleotides, the CDR3 is TGTGCCAGTAGCGCGACCGCCTACCGGGACAGGGGTGGGATAGCTTTCTTT. Amino acids: CASSATAYRDRGGIAFF.

This rearrangement joins TRBV5-1 to TRBJ2-1, with 12 bases that match TRBD2. From germline, CDR1 is SGHRS and CDR2 YFSETQ. CDR3 length: 16 amino acids. The J segment lost 1 base and the V segment lost 5 bases, leaving 4 bases of the junction unmatched. In DNA, the CDR3 is TGCGCCAGCAGACCGACTAGCGGGGGTTCCTACAATGAGCAGTTCTTC. It translates to CASRPTSGGSYNEQFF.